Listed here is a single TCR beta chain. Its target is not known. The record originates from a study of shared clonotypes between healthy human individuals. Study context: Aged 18 to 49, the donors were two women and a few men. Used for every donor were three CD4 naive, three CD4 memory, two CD8 naive and one CD8 memory plate. Study results and caveats: Across four donors, naive CD4 shared 5% to 5.5%, naive CD8 more than 3%, memory CD4 more than 2%, memory CD8 roughly 0.37%. Only blood was sampled; tissue repertoires likely differ.

Clones were sequenced by immunoSEQ multiplex PCR, and TCRdb holds only the in-frame ones, with some missing. The table includes approximately 400,000 clones, 96% detected once. V was trimmed by 5 bases and J by 3 bases, leaving 11 bases between them. CDR1 and CDR2 (germline): MDHEN, SYDVKM. CDR3 length equals 13 residues. Sequenced: memory CD8+ T cells sorted from blood. Specified subset: CD45RO+ cells pooled with CCR7-negative TemRA cells. V gene TRBV28 combines with J gene TRBJ2-7; D gene ambiguous. The TCR comes from a man under 40 in good health. CDR3 sequence (DNA): TGTGCCAGCAGTCCGCTCAGGAACTACGAGCAGTACTTC. Amino acid sequence: CASSPLRNYEQYF.